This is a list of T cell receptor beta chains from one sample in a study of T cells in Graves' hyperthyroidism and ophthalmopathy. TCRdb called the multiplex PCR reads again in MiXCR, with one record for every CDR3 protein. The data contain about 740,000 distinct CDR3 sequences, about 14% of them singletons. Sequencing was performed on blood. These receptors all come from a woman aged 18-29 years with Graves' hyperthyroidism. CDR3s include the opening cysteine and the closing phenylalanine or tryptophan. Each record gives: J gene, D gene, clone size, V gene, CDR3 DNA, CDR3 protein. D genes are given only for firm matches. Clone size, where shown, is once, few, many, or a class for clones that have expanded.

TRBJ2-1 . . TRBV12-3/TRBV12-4 TGTGCCAGCAGGGGAGACAGGGGGACTAGCCTCAATGAGCAGTTCTTC CASRGDRGTSLNEQFF
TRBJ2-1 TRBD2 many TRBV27 TGTGCCAGCAGTCCACGGACTAGCGGTTACAATGAGCAGTTCTTC CASSPRTSGYNEQFF
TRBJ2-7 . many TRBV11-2 TGTGCCAGCAGCTTCTCCGACGGCTCCTACGAGCAGTACTTC CASSFSDGSYEQYF
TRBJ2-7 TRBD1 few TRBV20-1 TGCAGTGCCCGCCCCACAGGGGACCCCGACGAGCAGTACTTC CSARPTGDPDEQYF
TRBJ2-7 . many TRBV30 TGTGCCTCTAACTCGGGACTCCTCTACGAGCAGTACTTC CASNSGLLYEQYF
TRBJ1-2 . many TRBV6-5 TGTGCCAGCAGTTACTCAAACCCAGGGGACTATGGCTACACCTTC CASSYSNPGDYGYTF
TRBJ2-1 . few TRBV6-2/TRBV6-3 TGTGCCAGCAGTTACTCAGGGGGAATCAGCAATGAGCAGTTCTTC CASSYSGGISNEQFF
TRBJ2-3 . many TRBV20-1 TGCAGTGCTAGCCGTACCCGGCAGAGGTCCACAGATACGCAGTATTTT CSASRTRQRSTDTQYF
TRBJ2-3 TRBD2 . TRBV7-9 TGTGCCAGCAGCTTAGTTGCAGGACTAGCGGTGAGCACAGATACGCAGTATTTT CASSLVAGLAVSTDTQYF
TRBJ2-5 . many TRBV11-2 TGTGCCAGCACCCTTGGGGGAGTAGAGACCCAGTACTTC CASTLGGVETQYF
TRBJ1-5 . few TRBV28 TGTGCCACCAATCCCCAAGGCCCTTTTAATTTT CATNPQGPFNF
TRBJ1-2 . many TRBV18 TGTGCCAGCTCGGGCCCTTCCTATGGCTACACCTTC CASSGPSYGYTF
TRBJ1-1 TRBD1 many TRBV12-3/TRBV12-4 TGTGCCAGCACCTTACAGGGGTTTAACACTGAAGCTTTCTTT CASTLQGFNTEAFF
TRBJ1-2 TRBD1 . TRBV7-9 TGTGCCAGTAAACAGGGGGCCTCTGGCTACACCTTC CASKQGASGYTF
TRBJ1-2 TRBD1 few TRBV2 TGTGCCAGCAGTGGTCTGGGACAGGGAATTTACGATGGCTACACCTTC CASSGLGQGIYDGYTF
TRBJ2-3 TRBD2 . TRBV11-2 TGTGCCAGCAGCCAGACCGGGGACTACCTCATAGATACGCAGTATTTT CASSQTGDYLIDTQYF